These 8 T cell receptor beta chains share one sample of origin, sequenced in a study of CD8+CD57+ T cells in acquired aplastic anemia. CDR3 and TCR beta VDJ profiling relied on a genomic DNA template. One entry per CDR3 protein, called by TCRdb with MiXCR from the reads. The sample records about 270,000 distinct CDR3 sequences, 55% to 65% being singletons. The sample taken for sequencing was sorted CD4+, CD8+, or CD8+CD57+ T cells (not recorded which) from PBMCs. Source of these receptors: a human donor with severe aplastic anemia or a healthy control (not recorded which).

The chain is built from TRBV7-4 and TRBJ2-7; D could derive from TRBD1 or TRBD2 (7 bases each). Trimming cost V 5 bases and J 6 bases, with 20 bases left between them. The CDR3 runs to 15 residues. Germline CDR1 is SGHVT and CDR2 is SQSDAQ. Here the CDR3 DNA reads TGTGCCAGCAGCCAGGGGGGGACCTTTGGAAGCGAGCAGTACTTC. It codes for CASSQGGTFGSEQYF.

The V and J genes are TRBV19 and TRBJ1-2; a weak D match, TRBD1 (6 bases). CDR1 and CDR2 from the germline V gene are LNHDA and SQIVND (reference sequence). The germline V and J ends were trimmed by 8 bases and 0 bases, with 16 bases remaining between them. The CDR3 runs to 15 residues. The CDR3 region is CASGRNRDANYGYTF. CDR3 bases: TGTGCCAGTGGCCGGAACAGGGATGCTAACTATGGCTACACCTTC.

This clonotype has at least ten counts. The genes are TRBV20-1 and TRBJ2-7, with D perhaps matching TRBD1 (7 bases). CDR1 and CDR2 from the germline V gene are DFQATT and SNEGSKA (reference sequence). The length of the CDR3 is 15 residues. Trimming removed 5 bases from V and 7 bases from J, with 24 bases in between. CDR3 protein: CSAGRGGSGGWEQYF. For the CDR3, the DNA is TGCAGTGCTGGAAGAGGGGGGTCAGGGGGATGGGAGCAGTACTTC.

In its sample, this clonotype was seen many times. V gene TRBV7-9 combines with J gene TRBJ2-7, with D maybe TRBD2 (6 bases). The germline V gene has CDR1 SEHNR and CDR2 FQNEAQ (reference sequence). The CDR3 consists of 13 residues. Trimming shortened V by 6 bases and J by 2 bases, and 11 bases separated the two germline ends. The CDR3 sequence: CASSSRETYEQYF. CDR3 DNA: TGTGCCAGCAGTTCCCGGGAGACCTACGAGCAGTACTTC.

The sample holds many counts of this clonotype. The rearrangement uses TRBV6-6 and TRBJ2-7, with 8 bases aligning to TRBD2. J lost 5 bases, V lost 9 bases, and 12 bases had no gene match. The V gene's germline CDR1 is MNHNY and CDR2 SVGAGI (reference sequence). The CDR3 consists of 14 residues. The CDR3 region has the DNA TGTGCCAGTCTGGGTCGGGAGGGTGCCCACGAGCAGTACTTC. As protein: CASLGREGAHEQYF.

The table lists this clonotype with many counts. The J gene is TRBJ1-2, the V gene TRBV7-2, with D perhaps matching TRBD1 (6 bases). The CDR3 consists of 14 residues. Germline assignment: CDR1 SGHTA and CDR2 FQGNSA. The V gene lost 1 base and the J gene lost 8 bases, with 14 bases spanning the gap. Here the CDR3 DNA reads TGTGCCAGCAGCTTAGAGCAGGGGATGCAGGGCTACACCTTC. Protein product: CASSLEQGMQGYTF.

This clonotype was seen at least ten times. The chain combines TRBV30 with TRBJ2-2; no clear D gene. CDR3 length equals 13 residues. The germline V gene encodes CDR1 GTSNPN and CDR2 SVGIG (reference sequence). V was pared by 0 bases and J by 2 bases, with 4 bases between. CDR3 in DNA: TGTGCCTGGAGTGTAGCAAACACCGGGGAGCTGTTTTTT. This encodes CAWSVANTGELFF.

The V gene is TRBV5-6, the J gene TRBJ2-7; either TRBD1 or TRBD2 may fit D (5 bases each). The CDR3 spans 15 residues. Germline lookup yields CDR1 SGHDT and CDR2 YYEEEE. Trimming left V 2 bases short and J 0 bases short, with 12 bases between. DNA of the CDR3: TGTGCCAGCAGCTTACGGGGCCTAGACTCCTACGAGCAGTACTTC. Translation: CASSLRGLDSYEQYF.